This is a list of T cell receptor beta chains from one sample in a study of lymphopenia after photon versus proton radiotherapy. The method was immunoSEQ multiplex PCR; TCRdb's version includes in-frame clones alone and lacks a portion of them. This table holds approximately 58,000 clones, over 70% found once. The material was peripheral blood, obtained from a patient treated with photon-based radiotherapy. The receptor source for this set is a man in his fifties with gastric cancer. Each CDR3 is given with its conserved first and last residue. The D gene is left open where the match is weak. Not all rows give a size; the values are once, few, many and, for expanded clones, a class.

v_call	d_call	clone_size	j_call	cdr3_nt	cdr3_aa
TRBV28	TRBD2	.	TRBJ2-5	TGTGCCAGCAGCAATCCGGGACTAGCGGGAACGGAGACCCAGTACTTC	CASSNPGLAGTETQYF
TRBV15	TRBD2	.	TRBJ2-5	TGTGCCACCAGAGATTCGGGACTAGTCCAAGAGACCCAGTACTTC	CATRDSGLVQETQYF
TRBV10-3	TRBD2	.	TRBJ2-1	TGTGCCATCACCGGGACTAGCGGGAGGTTCTACAATGAGCAGTTCTTC	CAITGTSGRFYNEQFF
TRBV5-8	.	.	TRBJ1-1	TGTGCCAGCAGCTTGACAGGCAAGTCTGGAGCTTTCTTT	CASSLTGKSGAFF
TRBV2	.	few	TRBJ2-2	TGTGCCAGCAGTGAAGGTTACACCGGGGAGCTGTTTTTT	CASSEGYTGELFF
TRBV5-5	.	.	TRBJ2-4	TGTGCCAGCAGCTTGGGGGGAGCCAAAAACATTCAGTACTTC	CASSLGGAKNIQYF
TRBV28	TRBD2	few	TRBJ2-1	TGTGCCAGCAGAGGACTAGTCAATTACAATGAGCAGTTCTTC	CASRGLVNYNEQFF
TRBV19	TRBD1	.	TRBJ2-1	TGTGCCAGTAGTATCCAGGGGGCCCATGAGCAGTTCTTC	CASSIQGAHEQFF
TRBV28	TRBD2	.	TRBJ2-3	TGTGCCCACGCGCGTGGCGGGAGTGGAGTAGATACGCAGTATTTT	CAHARGGSGVDTQYF
TRBV7-9	TRBD2	.	TRBJ2-3	TGTGCCAGCATCAGCGGGAGGGCCACGGGAGATACGCAGTATTTT	CASISGRATGDTQYF
TRBV28	.	.	TRBJ1-1	TGTGCCAGCAGTTTGTCTAGGCTTCAAATTCGGAACACTGAAGCTTTCTTT	CASSLSRLQIRNTEAFF
TRBV9	.	.	TRBJ2-5	TGTGCCAGCAGCGTAGCAGGCGGACAAGAGACCCAGTACTTC	CASSVAGGQETQYF
TRBV19	.	.	TRBJ2-2	TGTGCCTCCACGTTGCTAGCCGGAACCGGGGAGCTGTTTTTT	CASTLLAGTGELFF
TRBV5-1	.	few	TRBJ1-2	TGCGCCAGCAGCTTGGAGGGATCCTATGGCTACACCTTC	CASSLEGSYGYTF
TRBV5-6	.	.	TRBJ1-1	TGTGCCAGCAGCTTCCGCGGCAGGGGCACTGAAGCTTTCTTT	CASSFRGRGTEAFF
TRBV21-1	.	.	TRBJ1-1	TGTGCCAGCAGCAAAGGTACGGGACGCCCAGGCGATGAAGCTTTCTTT	CASSKGTGRPGDEAFF
TRBV19	.	few	TRBJ2-6	TGTGCCAGTAGTATAAATGGTGTAACCTCTGGGGCCAACGTCCTGACTTTC	CASSINGVTSGANVLTF
TRBV27	TRBD1	.	TRBJ2-2	TGTGCCAGCAGTTTACAGGGGGCGACCGGGGAGCTGTTTTTT	CASSLQGATGELFF
TRBV5-1	.	.	TRBJ1-1	TGCGCCAGCAGCTCGGGAGGGGAAACTGAAGCTTTCTTT	CASSSGGETEAFF
TRBV11-3	.	.	TRBJ1-2	TGTGCCAGCAGTCGCACCTTCGGGACGGATTATGGCTACACCTTC	CASSRTFGTDYGYTF
TRBV6-1	.	once	TRBJ2-1	TGTGCCAGCAGTGAACAGGGCGGAGTCGAGTTTTACAATGAGCAGTTCTTC	CASSEQGGVEFYNEQFF
TRBV28	.	.	TRBJ2-5	TGTGCCAGCAGTTTAGCCCGAGCGATTCAAGAGACCCAGTACTTC	CASSLARAIQETQYF
TRBV5-4	TRBD2	.	TRBJ2-2	TGTGCCAGCAGCCGTTCTAGCGGGAGATCGACCGGGGAGCTGTTTTTT	CASSRSSGRSTGELFF
TRBV30	TRBD2	.	TRBJ2-5	TGTGCCTGGAGTGAGTTCGTTCGGGAGGGCCCTGAGGGGGAGACCCAGTACTTC	CAWSEFVREGPEGETQYF
TRBV7-6	.	.	TRBJ2-5	TGTGCCAGCAGCTTAGTGTCGGTAGCGCCACAAGAGACCCAGTACTTC	CASSLVSVAPQETQYF
TRBV18	TRBD1	.	TRBJ2-2	TGTGCCAGCTCACCGGGACAGGCCGCGAACACCGGGGAGCTGTTTTTT	CASSPGQAANTGELFF
TRBV7-6	TRBD2	.	TRBJ2-7	TGTGCCAGCAGCCAACAAGGAGGACTAGCGGGAGGGGAGCAGTACTTC	CASSQQGGLAGGEQYF
TRBV6-5	TRBD2	once	TRBJ2-1	TGTGCCAGCTTAGATACGGGAGGACTAAAATATGAGCAGTTCTTC	CASLDTGGLKYEQFF
TRBV29-1	.	few	TRBJ1-1	TGCAGCGTTGAACCAGGGAGGACTGAAGCTTTCTTT	CSVEPGRTEAFF
TRBV7-9	.	.	TRBJ2-5	TGTGCCAGCAGCTCCTCGACAATATCGGACCAAGAGACCCAGTACTTC	CASSSSTISDQETQYF
TRBV5-6	TRBD1	medium-sized	TRBJ2-5	TGTGCCAGCAGCTCGACAGGGGGTTCAGAGACCCAGTACTTC	CASSSTGGSETQYF
TRBV5-6	TRBD2	once	TRBJ2-3	TGTGCCAGCAGCTTGGCGCTAGCGGGAGATTGGGCAGATACGCAGTATTTT	CASSLALAGDWADTQYF
TRBV5-5	.	.	TRBJ1-2	TGTGCCAGCAGCTTGGACAGAGATGGCTACACCTTC	CASSLDRDGYTF
TRBV7-9	.	.	TRBJ2-1	TGTGCCAGCAGCTTAACATACGGGAATGAGCAGTTCTTC	CASSLTYGNEQFF
TRBV28	.	.	TRBJ1-1	TGTGCCAGCAGTGCTCCGGGACAAGGGAAGACTGAAGCTTTCTTT	CASSAPGQGKTEAFF
TRBV4-1	.	.	TRBJ2-3	TGCGCCAGCAGCCAAACGAGGTCCAGGGGCACAGATACGCAGTATTTT	CASSQTRSRGTDTQYF
TRBV29-1	TRBD1	.	TRBJ2-2	TGCAGCGTATCACCGGGACAGAGTACCGGGGAGCTGTTTTTT	CSVSPGQSTGELFF
TRBV6-5	.	.	TRBJ2-7	TGTGCCAGCAGTTACGGGACCTACGAGCAGTACTTC	CASSYGTYEQYF
TRBV5-8	TRBD2	.	TRBJ2-5	TGTGCCAGCAGCTTTAGCGGGAGCGGGGAGACCCAGTACTTC	CASSFSGSGETQYF
TRBV6-1	.	.	TRBJ2-1	TGTGCCAGCAGTGAGGACGGAAACTCCTACAATGAGCAGTTCTTC	CASSEDGNSYNEQFF